The 12 T cell receptor beta chains listed next were all sequenced from one sample in a study of CD8 T cells in ankylosing spondylitis. TCRdb re-analysed the 5' RACE reads in MiXCR, keeping a single row per CDR3 protein. Of about 150,000 distinct CDR3 sequences detected, approximately 48% appear once; the ten largest clones hold about 15%. Specimen: synovial fluid, either unsorted or a sorted T cell fraction (not recorded which). The origin of the receptors is a male donor with ankylosing spondylitis.

This clonotype has just a few counts. The chain employs TRBV12-3 or TRBV12-4 and TRBJ2-1; D gene unclear. The V end was cut by 3 bases, the J end by 10 bases, with 10 bases between. The CDR3 extends over 12 amino acids. The DNA for the CDR3 is TGTGCCAGCAGTTTTCTCCAGCTGGAGCAGTTCTTC. Its protein is CASSFLQLEQFF.

A note on this clonotype: Being one base from a much bigger clone, this may be a read error. The CDR3 end shows no conserved phenylalanine or tryptophan, and so a read error is likely. CDR3 sequence (DNA): TGTGCCAGCTCCTACCGGGACACAGATACGCAGTATTCT. This translates into CASSYRDTDTQYS. The chain links TRBV6-2 or TRBV6-3 to TRBJ2-3; D might be TRBD2 (5 bases). Germline V CDR1 and CDR2: MNHEY, SVGEGT. V was trimmed by 8 bases and J by 2 bases, leaving 11 bases between them. This CDR3 is 13 amino acids long.

The V gene is TRBV6-1, the J gene TRBJ1-1; D is unresolved. Germline CDR1 is MNHNS and CDR2 is SASEGT. Trimming removed 7 bases from V and 1 base from J, with 16 bases in between. The CDR3 extends over 15 amino acids. The CDR3 bases are TGTGCCAGCACCCGACATTGGTTGTGGAACACTGAAGCTTTCTTT. Protein: CASTRHWLWNTEAFF.

The rearrangement joins TRBV7-2 to TRBJ2-5, with 12 bases aligning to TRBD2. The CDR3 totals 18 residues. Germline CDR1 reads SGHTA; CDR2 reads FQGNSA. With 0 bases clipped from V and 5 bases from J, the junction kept 10 bases outside the gene matches. The CDR3 coding sequence is TGTGCCAGCAGCTTAGCGCCGGGACTAGCGGGCTCATGGGAGACCCAGTACTTC. Encoded protein: CASSLAPGLAGSWETQYF.

J is TRBJ1-2 and V is TRBV6-2 or TRBV6-3; D gene unclear. Trimming stripped 6 bases from V and 6 bases from J, with 8 bases between. From germline, CDR1 is MNHEY and CDR2 SVGEGT. This CDR3 has 11 residues. CDR3 sequence reads: CASSLGDGYTF. DNA of the CDR3: TGTGCCAGCAGCCTCGGAGATGGCTACACCTTC.

The V call is TRBV19, the J call TRBJ1-1, with D hard to call. The V and J ends lost 7 bases and 1 base respectively, with 16 bases between them. CDR3 length equals 15 residues. The germline V gene encodes CDR1 LNHDA and CDR2 SQIVND (reference sequence). The CDR3 nucleotides read TGTGCCAGTAACAGTATCGGTCTGTCGAACACTGAAGCTTTCTTT. Translated, it gives CASNSIGLSNTEAFF.

This clonotype was detected many times. The chain couples TRBV13 to TRBJ2-7, with D unresolved. From germline, CDR1 is PRHDT and CDR2 FYEKMQ (reference sequence). The V end was cut by 5 bases, the J end by 5 bases, with 10 bases between. This CDR3 is 12 amino acids long. CDR3 sequence: CASSPGPDEQYF. The CDR3 DNA sequence: TGTGCCAGCAGCCCGGGTCCAGACGAGCAGTACTTC.

Only a few counts were recorded for this clonotype. V gene TRBV7-8 combines with J gene TRBJ1-1; D remains unclear. CDR3 size: 17 residues. The V gene lost 5 bases and the J gene lost 3 bases, with 22 bases spanning the gap. CDR1 is SGHVS, CDR2 FQNEAQ, per germline. The CDR3 loop is CASSPPTPSGVYTEAFF. CDR3 nucleotide sequence: TGTGCCAGCAGCCCCCCGACCCCTAGCGGGGTGTACACTGAAGCTTTCTTT. Complete variable domain (other parts from reference TRBV7-8 and TRBJ1-1): GAGVSQSPRYKVAKRGQDVALRCDPISGHVSLFWYQQALGQGPEFLTYFQNEAQLDKSGLPSDRFFAERPEGSVSTLKIQRTQQEDSAVYLCASSPPTPSGVYTEAFFGQGTRLTVV.

The chain couples TRBV4-1 to TRBJ2-3; 11 nucleotides match TRBD2. The junction had 7 bases not matched to a gene; V was cut back by 4 bases and J by 1 base. Germline CDR1 MGHRA, CDR2 YSYEKL. The CDR3 is made up of 17 amino acids. The CDR3 region is CASSPVLGLAGTDTQYF. The CDR3 coding sequence is TGCGCCAGCAGCCCAGTATTGGGACTAGCGGGCACAGATACGCAGTATTTT.

The chain recombines TRBV4-1 with TRBJ2-2; no reliable D call. CDR3 size: 15 residues. Germline loops: CDR1 MGHRA, CDR2 YSYEKL. V shed 3 bases and J shed 1 base, with 9 bases lying between them. The CDR3 DNA reads TGCGCCAGCAGCCATAGTGTGGAGAACACCGGGGAGCTGTTTTTT. Residues: CASSHSVENTGELFF.

The chain is built from TRBV11-1 and TRBJ1-3; 11 bases align to TRBD1. Germline V gene lookup returns CDR1 SGHAT and CDR2 FQDESV (reference sequence). The CDR3 has 18 amino acids. J lost 14 bases, V lost 5 bases, and 23 bases had no gene match. CDR3 DNA sequence: TGTGCCAGCAGCCCTGGACAGGGGGCGCTGGGAGATGCCACAAATTTATATTTT. This translates into CASSPGQGALGDATNLYF.

This clonotype was observed a few times. V usage is TRBV7-9 and J usage is TRBJ1-1; maybe TRBD1 (5 bases). CDR3 length: 15 residues. V gave up 3 bases and J gave up 6 bases, with 17 bases separating them. The germline V gene has CDR1 SEHNR and CDR2 FQNEAQ (reference sequence). CDR3 in DNA: TGTGCCAGCAGCTTTAGGTGGGGCAGTAGGGCTGAAGCTTTCTTT. This translates into CASSFRWGSRAEAFF. The entire variable domain, with the rest obtained from reference TRBV7-9 and TRBJ1-1, is as follows: DTGVSQNPRHKITKRGQNVTFRCDPISEHNRLYWYRQTLGQGPEFLTYFQNEAQLEKSRLLSDRFSAERPKGSFSTLEIQRTEQGDSAMYLCASSFRWGSRAEAFFGQGTRLTVV.